This entry features one T cell receptor beta chain sequence. Its antigen is not identified. These data come from a study of T cell responses to AZD1222 COVID-19 vaccine. General observations from the study: Two doses of AZD1222 preceded a rise in Spike-specific TCR breadth and depth.

Profiled with immunoSEQ multiplex PCR; TCRdb holds only in-frame clones, not every one. The data contain about 150,000 clones, about 90% of them singletons. The material sequenced was peripheral blood, taken on day 0 of AZD1222 vaccination. The clonotype was recovered from an adult in good health.

The CDR3 region is CASSTPGTTREELFF. DNA of the CDR3: TGTGCCAGCAGTACCCCCGGGACTACCCGGGAGGAGCTGTTTTTT. This chain links TRBV27 with TRBJ2-2, with TRBD2 matching over 7 bases. There are 15 residues in the CDR3. With 5 bases clipped from V and 10 bases from J, the junction kept 13 bases outside the gene matches. Germline V lookup: CDR1 MNHEY, CDR2 SMNVEV (reference sequence).